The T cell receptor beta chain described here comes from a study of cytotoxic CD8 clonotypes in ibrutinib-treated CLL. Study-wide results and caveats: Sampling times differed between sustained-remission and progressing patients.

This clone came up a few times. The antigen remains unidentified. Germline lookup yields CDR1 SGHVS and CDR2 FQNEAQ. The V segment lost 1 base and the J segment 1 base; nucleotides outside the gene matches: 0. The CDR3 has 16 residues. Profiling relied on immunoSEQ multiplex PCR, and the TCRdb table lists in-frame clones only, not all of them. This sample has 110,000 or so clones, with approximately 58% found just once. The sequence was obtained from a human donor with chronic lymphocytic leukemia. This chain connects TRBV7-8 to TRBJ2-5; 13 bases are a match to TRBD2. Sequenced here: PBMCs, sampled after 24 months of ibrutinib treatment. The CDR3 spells CASSLGTSGGQETQYF. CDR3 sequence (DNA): TGTGCCAGCAGCTTAGGGACTAGCGGGGGCCAAGAGACCCAGTACTTC. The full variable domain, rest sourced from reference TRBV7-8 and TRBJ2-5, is GAGVSQSPRYKVAKRGQDVALRCDPISGHVSLFWYQQALGQGPEFLTYFQNEAQLDKSGLPSDRFFAERPEGSVSTLKIQRTQQEDSAVYLCASSLGTSGGQETQYFGPGTRLLVL.